The rows below give T cell receptor beta chains drawn from one sample of a study of blood T cells in healthy people across ages. MiXCR, applied by TCRdb to the 5' RACE reads, yields one record per CDR3 protein. The sample has fewer than 950,000 distinct CDR3 sequences, about 53% seen once. Sequencing was done on a sample of blood. These receptors were taken from a man older than 75 in good health. Both conserved end residues are part of each CDR3. A D gene is named only where the DNA matches it firmly. The size of a clone is reported for some rows only, either as once, few or many, or as a class for expanded clones.

J	D	size	V	DNA	CDR3
TRBJ2-5	TRBD1	.	TRBV7-2	TGTGCCAGCAGCTTAAGGACAGGGGGCGATAGCGATGAGCAGTACTTC	CASSLRTGGDSDEQYF
TRBJ1-4	.	.	TRBV20-1	TGCAGTGCTAGGCCCCAGGGGAGGACTTGGGGTGAAAAACTGTTTTTT	CSARPQGRTWGEKLFF
TRBJ2-3	TRBD1	.	TRBV7-2	TGTGCCAGCAGCCTGGGACAGCCGGTGGATACGCAGTATTTT	CASSLGQPVDTQYF
TRBJ2-1	.	.	TRBV5-1	TGCGCCAGCAGCACGGGCGACAGGCCCTCCTACAATGAGCAGTTCTTC	CASSTGDRPSYNEQFF
TRBJ2-1	TRBD2	few	TRBV20-1	TGCAGTGCTACGGGCGGGAGTGAATGGGGCGAGCAGTTCTTC	CSATGGSEWGEQFF
TRBJ2-7	TRBD1	few	TRBV27	TGTGCCAGCAGTTTATCGACAGGGGTCTACGAGCAGTACTTC	CASSLSTGVYEQYF
TRBJ2-3	TRBD1	.	TRBV11-2	TGTGCCAGCAGCCGGGACAGTCTCAGATACGCGTATTTT	CASSRDSLRYAYF
TRBJ2-7	.	few	TRBV7-2	TGTGCCAGCAGCCAACACGCCCTCGGTTGGGCGGAAGAGGGGTACGAGCAGTACTTC	CASSQHALGWAEEGYEQYF
TRBJ2-1	.	.	TRBV5-1	TGCGCCAGCAGCTGGTGGGGGAATGAGCAGTTCTTC	CASSWWGNEQFF
TRBJ2-5	TRBD2	.	TRBV6-2/TRBV6-3	TGTGCCAGCACCCAACTAGCGGCGTACGGGGAGCAGTACTTC	CASTQLAAYGEQYF
TRBJ2-5	TRBD2	.	TRBV9	TGTGCCAGCAGCGAAGGAGTAGCGGGATCGAAAGAGACCCAGTACTTC	CASSEGVAGSKETQYF
TRBJ2-1	.	many	TRBV29-1	TGCAGCGTTGAAGGCGGTAGCTCCTACAATGAGCAGTTCTTC	CSVEGGSSYNEQFF
TRBJ1-2	.	few	TRBV28	TGTGCCAGCAGTTTACAGCAGGGAGGAAGTGGCTACACCTTC	CASSLQQGGSGYTF
TRBJ2-3	.	few	TRBV7-2	TGTGCCAGCAGCTTATCGGCTGCGGAAGTGCACAGAGACGCGTATTTT	CASSLSAAEVHRDAYF
TRBJ2-1	.	few	TRBV7-3	TGTGCCAGCAGCCGCGCGGCGGTAGGGTACAATGAGCAGTTCTTC	CASSRAAVGYNEQFF
TRBJ2-7	.	.	TRBV12-3/TRBV12-4	TGTGCCAGCAATCCTCCCCTAGCGAGTCTTTACGAGCAGTACTTC	CASNPPLASLYEQYF
TRBJ1-1	.	.	TRBV11-2	TGTGCCAGCACCCCAGGGTGGGGTCTGCCGAACACTGAAGCTTTCTTT	CASTPGWGLPNTEAFF
TRBJ2-7	TRBD2	.	TRBV10-1	TGCGCCAGCTCCGACGGGGGGTACGAGCAGTACTTC	CASSDGGYEQYF
TRBJ2-1	.	few	TRBV7-2	TGTGCCAGCAGCTTAGGACATACGAGCTCCTACAATGAGCAGTTCTTC	CASSLGHTSSYNEQFF
TRBJ2-5	TRBD1	few	TRBV29-1	TGCAGCGTTGCCCCTGACAGGGGTCGCTTCCAAGAGACCCAGTACTTC	CSVAPDRGRFQETQYF
TRBJ2-4	.	.	TRBV4-1	TGCGCCAGCAGCCAACTCCCCCACGGGGGGCCCTACGTGCAGTACTTC	CASSQLPHGGPYVQYF
TRBJ2-1	.	.	TRBV6-2/TRBV6-3	TGTGCCAGCAGTTATGAGGTCGGTAGCTCCTACAATGAGCAGTTCTTC	CASSYEVGSSYNEQFF
TRBJ2-7	.	few	TRBV25-1	TGTGCCAGCAGCAACCCAGGGGGGCCCTACGAGCAGTACTTC	CASSNPGGPYEQYF
TRBJ2-7	.	.	TRBV7-2	TGTGCCAGCAGCTTAGGGCGGGGATTTACCTACGAGCAGTACTTC	CASSLGRGFTYEQYF
TRBJ2-1	TRBD2	.	TRBV12-3/TRBV12-4	TGTGCCAGCAGTATTACGGGGGGTCGTGAGCAGTTCTTC	CASSITGGREQFF
TRBJ1-2	.	.	TRBV3-1	TGTGCCAGCCAGACAGGACAGGGCTACACCTTC	CASQTGQGYTF
TRBJ2-5	.	.	TRBV19	TGTGCCAGTAGCCGTCTCCTAGCAGAACGGAAAGAGACCCAGTACTTC	CASSRLLAERKETQYF
TRBJ2-1	.	.	TRBV20-1	TGCAGTGCTAAATCCAGGTCGGTAAACTACAATGAGCAGTTCTTC	CSAKSRSVNYNEQFF
TRBJ1-1	TRBD1	.	TRBV2	TGTGCCAGCAGGGGGGACAGGTTGGGGGCTTTGAACACTGAAGCTTTCTTT	CASRGDRLGALNTEAFF